This T cell receptor (beta chain) is drawn from a study of beta chain features in type 1 diabetes. General study points: Insertions at VDJ junctions were less frequent in type 1 diabetes patients. These patients also deleted more nucleotides at the same junctions. Sequencing from cDNA could over-represent high-TCR-expressing cells. A greater similarity of naive, central memory and Treg TCRB repertoires was seen among patients than among healthy donors.

In regard to this clone: Its target is unknown.

What was sequenced were expressed TCRB transcripts, since all of the isolated RNA had been reverse transcribed. Using immunoSEQ multiplex PCR, the repertoire was profiled, and TCRdb retains in-frame clones only, with some absent. The profile covers about 900,000 clones, with 17% appearing a single time and 0.023% taken by the ten largest. The source of this sequence is a woman aged 18-29 years in good health. The sample taken for sequencing was naive CD4+ T cells from blood.

The CDR3 DNA sequence: TGTGCCAGCAGTGTTGAAGGGGTGCAGTACTTC. It translates to CASSVEGVQYF. The chain uses TRBV2 and TRBJ2-7, with D tentatively TRBD1 (5 bases). Germline CDR1 and CDR2: SNHLY and FYNNEI. This CDR3 contains 11 residues. Trimming cost V 4 bases and J 9 bases, with 10 bases left between them.